This T cell receptor beta chain was sequenced during a study of graft-versus-host responses after intestinal transplantation. Across the study: Recipients received multivisceral, liver-intestinal, or isolated intestinal transplants. Each patient got anti-thymocyte globulin induction, then tacrolimus and steroids for roughly 3 years. Whole-study results and caveats: GvH clones detected in recipient marrow included some appearing first in ileum or blood. With peak circulating GvH clone levels came an association with early post-transplant HvG declines.

The ends lost 4 bases at V and 5 bases at J; junction bases unmatched: 12. This CDR3 spans 16 amino acids. The germline CDR1 and CDR2 sequences are MDHEN and SYDVKM. Comment on this clone: Its antigen remains unknown.

Here immunoSEQ multiplex PCR was the method, and the copy in TCRdb shows in-frame clones only, minus some. The profile shows 85,000 to 100,000 clones, roughly nine tenths of them singletons. The rearrangement joins TRBV28 to TRBJ1-1; 8 bases map to TRBD1. The sample here was unstimulated CD4+ T cells sorted from spleen or lymph node cells, taken before intestinal transplant. The sequence was collected from a human donor who received an intestinal transplant. The CDR3 DNA follows: TGTGCCAGCAGTTCCGTCCCAGGGGGCGGGAATACTGAAGCTTTCTTT. Translating it yields CASSSVPGGGNTEAFF.